This is a list of T cell receptor beta chains from one sample in a study of cytomegalovirus exposure and HLA in healthy donors. Sequenced by immunoSEQ multiplex PCR; TCRdb stores in-frame clones only, minus some. The sample consists of approximately 140,000 clones, about 64% of them appearing once. Input material: PBMCs. These receptors originate from a woman aged 55-69 years in good health and CMV-seropositive. CDR3s leave out the opening cysteine and the closing phenylalanine or tryptophan. Fields, in order: V gene, CDR3 protein.

V gene: TRBV5-6
CDR3 protein: ASSLLAGVGTGELF

V gene: TRBV28
CDR3 protein: ASSLATGDNEQY

V gene: TRBV4-1
CDR3 protein: ASSQVTGESGNTIY

V gene: TRBV28
CDR3 protein: ASSLVGPNTEAF

V gene: TRBV28
CDR3 protein: ASSFDPGGPDEQF

V gene: TRBV10-3
CDR3 protein: AISESAGGSGNTIY

V gene: TRBV27
CDR3 protein: ASLTRTSGNTDTQY

V gene: TRBV27
CDR3 protein: ASSGGLAVPFGANVLT

V gene: TRBV7-9
CDR3 protein: ASDQGTSSGANVLT

V gene: TRBV28
CDR3 protein: ASSGGLDVESYNEQF

V gene: TRBV15
CDR3 protein: AVRTGTNTEAF

V gene: TRBV2
CDR3 protein: ASKDRGTQTDTQY

V gene: TRBV9
CDR3 protein: ASSVTGGMGGTGIVF

V gene: TRBV5-1
CDR3 protein: ASTEGPTNTEAF

V gene: TRBV6-5
CDR3 protein: ASSITGTSGTQY

V gene: TRBV10-3
CDR3 protein: AIARVGRDSVETQY

V gene: TRBV7-5
CDR3 protein: ARSPLAERGETQY

V gene: TRBV5-1
CDR3 protein: ASTRTSDYNEQF

V gene: TRBV7-3
CDR3 protein: ASSLGLARGYNEQF

V gene: TRBV2
CDR3 protein: ASSDTWGGRVGNEQF

V gene: TRBV19
CDR3 protein: ASSIGRLAGVLAKNIQY

V gene: TRBV7-9
CDR3 protein: ASSPHATGHTYEQY

V gene: TRBV5-1
CDR3 protein: ASSSSGHITDTQY

V gene: TRBV19
CDR3 protein: ASSSPAREETQY

V gene: TRBV4-3
CDR3 protein: ASGNRGNYGYT

V gene: TRBV5-1
CDR3 protein: ASSNRASTAGANVLT

V gene: TRBV19
CDR3 protein: ASTDATVGVGELF

V gene: TRBV10-1
CDR3 protein: ASSRLAGDDEQY